Shown below are 10 T cell receptor beta chains from a single sample sequenced in a study of cytomegalovirus exposure and HLA in healthy donors. 60 Vbeta and 13 Jbeta primers were used in PCR. The method was immunoSEQ multiplex PCR; TCRdb's version includes in-frame clones alone and lacks a portion of them. The sample comprises approximately 120,000 clones, about 74% of which are singletons, and 4.2% rests with the top ten. Input material: PBMCs. All receptors derive from a woman in her forties or fifties in good health and CMV-seropositive.

The chain combines TRBV5-4 with TRBJ1-1; no clear D gene. The germline V gene encodes CDR1 SGHNT and CDR2 YYREEE (reference sequence). Trimming removed 4 bases from V and 0 bases from J, with 16 bases in between. This CDR3 is 16 amino acids long. The CDR3 DNA is TGTGCCAGCAGCGCGGACTTGGGCCCCATGAACACTGAAGCTTTCTTT. Residues: CASSADLGPMNTEAFF.

This clone has a handful of counts. The chain joins TRBV5-4 to TRBJ1-6; D unclear. V was trimmed by 3 bases and J by 8 bases, leaving 12 bases between them. The CDR3 covers 14 residues. Germline CDR1 and CDR2: SGHNT and YYREEE (reference sequence). CDR3 sequence (DNA): TGTGCCAGCAGCTCGACTGCCGGGGATTCACCCCTCCACTTT. Translating gives CASSSTAGDSPLHF.

V is TRBV29-1 and J is TRBJ1-2; maybe TRBD1 (6 bases). The CDR3 length is 12 residues. V lost 2 bases to trimming and J lost 4 bases, with 8 bases between them. Germline V CDR1 and CDR2: SQVTM, ANQGSEA. The CDR3 bases are TGCAGCGTTGAACAGGGGAGCTATGGCTACACCTTC. It is translated as CSVEQGSYGYTF.

This chain links TRBV5-4 with TRBJ2-3; unclear D gene. CDR1 and CDR2 (germline): SGHNT, YYREEE (reference sequence). With 1 base removed from V and 4 bases from J, the gap between germline ends came to 7 bases. CDR3 length equals 13 residues. CDR3 coding DNA: TGTGCCAGCAGCTTGAATGAGGCAGATACGCAGTATTTT. Amino acid sequence: CASSLNEADTQYF.

This clone has only a few counts. This chain connects TRBV5-1 to TRBJ2-1, with D perhaps TRBD1 (5 bases). This CDR3 spans 13 amino acids. Germline V lookup: CDR1 SGHRS, CDR2 YFSETQ. Trimming stripped 1 base from V and 8 bases from J, with 10 bases between. CDR3 nucleotide sequence: TGCGCCAGCAGCTTGCCACAGGTCGATGAGCAGTTCTTC. It yields the protein CASSLPQVDEQFF.

The chain couples TRBV5-6 to TRBJ2-1, with 9 bases lining up with TRBD1. J gave up 0 bases and V 4 bases, and 5 bases lay outside the gene matches. The V gene's germline CDR1 is SGHDT and CDR2 YYEEEE. CDR3 length equals 16 residues. The CDR3 nucleotides are TGTGCCAGCAGCATTGGGACAGGGAGCTCCTACAATGAGCAGTTCTTC. It encodes CASSIGTGSSYNEQFF.

This chain uses TRBV7-9 with TRBJ2-2; 7 bases map to TRBD1. Germline V gene lookup returns CDR1 SEHNR and CDR2 FQNEAQ (reference sequence). The ends lost 5 bases at V and 7 bases at J; junction bases unmatched: 7. The CDR3 is 14 amino acids. CDR3 sequence reads: CASSVDRVGGELFF. The CDR3 nucleotides read TGTGCCAGCAGCGTAGACAGGGTTGGCGGGGAGCTGTTTTTT. The variable domain in full, completed from reference TRBV7-9 and TRBJ2-2, reads DTGVSQNPRHKITKRGQNVTFRCDPISEHNRLYWYRQTLGQGPEFLTYFQNEAQLEKSRLLSDRFSAERPKGSFSTLEIQRTEQGDSAMYLCASSVDRVGGELFFGEGSRLTVL.

The rearrangement joins TRBV28 to TRBJ1-1, with D possibly being TRBD1 (6 bases). Germline CDR1 and CDR2: MDHEN and SYDVKM. This CDR3 is 13 amino acids long. The V gene lost 6 bases and the J gene lost 5 bases, with 13 bases spanning the gap. This CDR3 is CASSSTGWTEAFF. The CDR3 DNA reads as TGTGCCAGCAGCTCGACAGGCTGGACTGAAGCTTTCTTT.

CDR3 DNA sequence: TGTGCCAGCAGCCAAGTGCAGGGTTCCTACAATGAGCAGTTCTTC. The encoded protein is CASSQVQGSYNEQFF. This chain links TRBV14 with TRBJ2-1; D is possibly TRBD1 (5 bases). This CDR3 has 15 amino acids. Trimming cost V 1 base and J 1 base, with 8 bases left between them. CDR1 and CDR2 from the germline V gene are SGHDN and FVKESK.

The chain is built from TRBV13 and TRBJ2-5; D is perhaps TRBD2 (7 bases). The J call may be wrong; the DNA end is better matched by TRBJ2-7. This CDR3 spans 15 amino acids. Germline lookup yields CDR1 PRHDT and CDR2 FYEKMQ (reference sequence). CDR3 DNA: TGTGCCAGCAGCTTAGAGGGGGGGTTGGGGTACGAGCAGTACTTC. This sequence encodes CASSLEGGLGYEQYF.